The source of this TCR beta chain is a study of shared clonotypes between healthy human individuals. Study-level information: Serving as donors were two women and a few men, whose ages spanned 18 to 49.

Sequencing used immunoSEQ multiplex PCR; TCRdb keeps in-frame clones, though not all of them. Of hundreds of thousands of clones detected, approximately 80% appear once; the ten largest clones hold approximately 12%. The clonotype was recovered from a woman between 40 and 50 years old in good health. Some clones in this sample may be carry-over from other donors' samples. The specimen sequenced was PBMCs.

The chain's CDR3 is CATSRERYNEQFF. The CDR3 DNA sequence: TGTGCCACCAGCAGAGAGCGGTACAATGAGCAGTTCTTC. The genes are TRBV15 and TRBJ2-1; D not certain. Trimming cost V 0 bases and J 4 bases, with 4 bases left between them. Germline CDR1 reads LNHNV; CDR2 reads YYDKDF (reference sequence). CDR3 size: 13 residues.